Shown below are 29 T cell receptor beta chains from a single sample sequenced in a study of blood T cell repertoires in COVID-19. Here immunoSEQ multiplex PCR was the method, and the copy in TCRdb shows in-frame clones only, minus some. The data show fewer than 65,000 clones, around 90% seen once. The sample comprised peripheral blood. These receptors came from a human donor in a cohort sampled during active COVID-19.

The gene calls are TRBV24-1 and TRBJ2-7; tentatively, D is TRBD1 (5 bases). This CDR3 is 14 amino acids long. Trimming took off 8 bases at V and 6 bases at J, with 19 bases between the two ends. CDR1 and CDR2 (germline): KGHDR, SFDVKD. CDR3 residues: CATKVSVGQGEQYV. As DNA, the CDR3 is TGTGCCACCAAGGTCTCGGTGGGGCAGGGCGAGCAGTACGTC.

This clone was observed a single time. V usage is TRBV30 and J usage is TRBJ2-2; D not resolved. The V end was cut by 0 bases, the J end by 3 bases, with 11 bases between. The CDR3 covers 15 residues. Germline values: CDR1 GTSNPN, CDR2 SVGIG (reference sequence). CDR3 residues: CAWSVRSTYTGELFF. CDR3 bases: TGTGCCTGGAGTGTACGGAGCACTTACACCGGGGAGCTGTTTTTT.

The chain recombines TRBV7-3 with TRBJ2-1; 13 bases align to TRBD2. The CDR3 is 18 residues long. V lost 3 bases to trimming and J lost 4 bases; unmatched junction nucleotides: 9. CDR1 and CDR2 from the germline V gene are SGHTA and FQGTGA. This CDR3 is CASSLQRTSGSGYNEQFF. The CDR3 bases are TGTGCCAGCAGCTTGCAAAGGACTAGCGGGAGTGGGTACAATGAGCAGTTCTTC.

The genes are TRBV7-9 and TRBJ1-4, with 11 bases matching TRBD1. This CDR3 is built from 15 residues. CDR1 and CDR2 from the germline V gene are SEHNR and FQNEAQ (reference sequence). V trimming: 3 bases; J trimming: 7 bases; junction bases outside the gene matches: 4. The CDR3 is CASSFLGQGVEKLFF. The DNA of the CDR3 is TGTGCCAGCAGCTTTTTGGGACAGGGGGTTGAAAAACTGTTTTTT.

Here the CDR3 reads CASSRGLAGASSYNEQFF. CDR3 nucleotides: TGTGCCAGTAGTAGAGGACTAGCGGGAGCCAGCTCCTACAATGAGCAGTTCTTC. The chain links TRBV19 to TRBJ2-1; TRBD2 agrees at 13 bases. CDR1 and CDR2 from the germline V gene are LNHDA and SQIVND (reference sequence). The CDR3 runs to 18 residues. V dropped 4 bases and J dropped 0; count of bases not matched to a gene: 6.

The rearrangement joins TRBV28 to TRBJ1-5, with 7 bases identical to TRBD1. With V trimmed by 6 bases and J by 3 bases, 8 bases remained unmatched. CDR1 is MDHEN and CDR2 is SYDVKM in the germline V gene. The CDR3 is 15 residues long. For the CDR3, the DNA is TGTGCCAGCAGACCAAGACAGGGACTCAATCAGCCCCAGCATTTT. Translation: CASRPRQGLNQPQHF.

The chain links TRBV5-1 to TRBJ2-7, with TRBD2 as a possible D gene (5 bases). The germline V gene has CDR1 SGHRS and CDR2 YFSETQ. This CDR3 contains 16 residues. Trimming left V 0 bases short and J 7 bases short, with 20 bases between. CDR3 protein: CASSLAAYSKRGEQYF. CDR3 DNA sequence: TGCGCCAGCAGCTTGGCCGCGTACTCCAAAAGAGGGGAGCAGTACTTC.

This clone was found once. The chain carries TRBV4-1 and TRBJ2-6; possible D gene TRBD1, 5 bases. The V gene's germline CDR1 is MGHRA and CDR2 YSYEKL. The CDR3 loop spans 21 amino acids. V was cut by 3 bases and J by 0 bases, with 24 bases left in between. For the CDR3, the DNA is TGCGCCAGCAGCCACGAGAATACAGTCGGCCCTAGGGGCTCTGGGGCCAACGTCCTGACTTTC. Translating it yields CASSHENTVGPRGSGANVLTF.

This sequence joins TRBV28 and TRBJ1-5; TRBD1 matches at 9 bases. Unmatched junction bases numbered 12, after V lost 11 bases and J lost 4 bases. CDR1 is MDHEN and CDR2 is SYDVKM in the germline V gene. The CDR3 has 15 amino acids. The CDR3 region has the DNA TGTGCCGGGAGAAAGGGGACAGGGCGGAATCAGCCCCAGCATTTT. Residues: CAGRKGTGRNQPQHF.

The table lists this clone with a count of one. The rearrangement joins TRBV2 to TRBJ1-3; perhaps TRBD1 as D (5 bases). Germline lookup yields CDR1 SNHLY and CDR2 FYNNEI. CDR3 length: 16 amino acids. V was cut by 2 bases and J by 4 bases, with 15 bases left in between. The CDR3 DNA reads TGTGCCAGCAGTGAAATCGCGTGGGGGGTCGGAAACACCATATATTTT. It yields the protein CASSEIAWGVGNTIYF. Variable domain in full (rest from reference TRBV2 and TRBJ1-3): EPEVTQTPSHQVTQMGQEVILRCVPISNHLYFYWYRQILGQKVEFLVSFYNNEISEKSEIFDDQFSVERPDGSNFTLKIRSTKLEDSAMYFCASSEIAWGVGNTIYFGEGSWLTVV.

The rearrangement joins TRBV6-6 to TRBJ2-5, with 11 bases fitting TRBD2. V was pared by 0 bases and J by 4 bases, with 4 bases of the junction left unmatched. The germline CDR1 and CDR2 sequences are MNHNY and SVGAGI (reference sequence). The CDR3 spans 16 residues. The CDR3 loop is CASSYSLLAGVETQYF. The CDR3 nucleotides are TGTGCCAGCAGTTACTCGCTACTAGCGGGAGTAGAGACCCAGTACTTC.

The V gene is TRBV29-1, the J gene TRBJ2-7; D gene unclear. The CDR3 extends over 10 amino acids. In germline, CDR1 is SQVTM, CDR2 ANQGSEA. Trimming removed 5 bases at V and 2 bases at J, with 4 bases between. In nucleotides, the CDR3 is TGCAGCGTTTGCGCCTACGAGCAGTACGTC. Its protein is CSVCAYEQYV.

The CDR3 DNA follows: TGTGCCATCAGTGATACTAGCGGGAGCCCTGACGACAAGACCCAGTACTTC. Its protein is CAISDTSGSPDDKTQYF. The chain couples TRBV10-3 to TRBJ2-5, with TRBD2 matching over 11 bases. This CDR3 contains 17 residues. J was trimmed by 6 bases and V by 3 bases; bases with no gene match: 12. Germline V gives CDR1 ENHRY, CDR2 SYGVKD.

The chain combines TRBV28 with TRBJ2-7; 8 bases map to TRBD2. Looked up from germline, CDR1 is MDHEN and CDR2 is SYDVKM. This CDR3 is 15 amino acids long. The trim removed 4 bases at V and 2 bases at J, leaving 7 bases unmatched. The CDR3 protein is CASSSPGGRTYEQYF. In nucleotides, the CDR3 is TGTGCCAGCAGTTCCCCGGGGGGGCGTACCTACGAGCAGTACTTC.

The V call is TRBV5-4, the J call TRBJ1-2; a weak D match, TRBD1 (5 bases). The CDR3 has 14 residues. V was trimmed by 4 bases and J by 7 bases, leaving 17 bases between them. The germline V gene has CDR1 SGHNT and CDR2 YYREEE (reference sequence). CDR3 sequence reads: CASSTAGGSGGYTF. In DNA, the CDR3 is TGTGCCAGCAGCACCGCGGGGGGATCTGGTGGCTACACCTTC.

The chain carries TRBV12-3 or TRBV12-4 and TRBJ1-5; no reliable D call. The CDR3 runs to 13 residues. V gave up 6 bases and J gave up 2 bases, with 8 bases separating them. In DNA, the CDR3 is TGTGCCAGCAGGATACGGGGCAATCAGCCCCAGCATTTT. It encodes CASRIRGNQPQHF.

In its sample, this clone was seen once. V gene TRBV3-1 (or the pseudogene TRBV3-2) combines with J gene TRBJ2-7, with 13 nucleotides matching TRBD2. Per germline, CDR1 LGHDT and CDR2 YNNKEL (reference sequence). This CDR3 is built from 17 residues. J was trimmed by 6 bases and V by 0 bases; bases with no gene match: 8. CDR3 sequence: CASSQDAHGLAGVEQYF. CDR3 coding DNA: TGTGCCAGCAGCCAAGATGCCCACGGACTAGCGGGAGTCGAGCAGTACTTC.

V and J are TRBV7-3 and TRBJ2-6; TRBD2 aligns across 8 bases. Germline V CDR1 and CDR2: SGHTA, FQGTGA. V was clipped by 9 bases and J by 4 bases; unmatched bases: 11. The CDR3 has 16 residues. CDR3 bases: TGTGCCAGTTTAGAGCGGGAGACCCCCGGGGCCAACGTCCTGACTTTC. Residues: CASLERETPGANVLTF.

This clone has only a few counts. The V and J genes are TRBV3-1 (or the pseudogene TRBV3-2) and TRBJ2-7, with D uncertain. Germline V gives CDR1 LGHDT, CDR2 YNNKEL (reference sequence). V lost 4 bases and J lost 2, with 6 bases in between. This CDR3 has 12 amino acids. Here the CDR3 DNA reads TGTGCCAGCAGCCCTAGGACCTACGAGCAGTACTTC. Translating it yields CASSPRTYEQYF.

This chain uses TRBV4-1 with TRBJ1-5, with 11 bases fitting TRBD1. Germline loops: CDR1 MGHRA, CDR2 YSYEKL. The trim removed 4 bases at V and 6 bases at J, leaving 8 bases unmatched. This CDR3 is 16 amino acids long. The CDR3 sequence is CASSLGQGAKSQPQHF. The CDR3 nucleotides read TGCGCCAGCAGCCTAGGACAGGGGGCGAAGAGTCAGCCCCAGCATTTT.

The V call is TRBV28, the J call TRBJ1-5, with TRBD1 as a possible D gene (5 bases). Germline values: CDR1 MDHEN, CDR2 SYDVKM. Deletions cut 1 base from V and 0 bases from J, with 13 bases between. CDR3 size: 17 residues. CDR3 in amino acids: CASSLLGEGASNQPQHF. The CDR3, as DNA: TGTGCCAGCAGTTTATTGGGGGAGGGAGCTAGCAATCAGCCCCAGCATTTT. Complete variable domain (other parts from reference TRBV28 and TRBJ1-5): DVKVTQSSRYLVKRTGEKVFLECVQDMDHENMFWYRQDPGLGLRLIYFSYDVKMKEKGDIPEGYSVSREKKERFSLILESASTNQTSMYLCASSLLGEGASNQPQHFGDGTRLSIL.

The rearrangement joins TRBV10-3 to TRBJ2-7; a possible D gene is TRBD1 (7 bases). V was trimmed by 3 bases and J by 3 bases, leaving 15 bases between them. From germline, CDR1 is ENHRY and CDR2 SYGVKD. The CDR3 sequence is 15 residues long. CDR3 DNA: TGTGCCATCAGTGACGCAGGGGGGTCTCGCTACGAGCAGTACGTC. Translated: CAISDAGGSRYEQYV.

In DNA form, the CDR3 reads TGTGCCTGGGACAGGGGGCAAGGTCAGCCCCAGCATTTT. Its protein is CAWDRGQGQPQHF. This rearrangement joins TRBV30 to TRBJ1-5, with 10 bases identical to TRBD1. This CDR3 is built from 13 residues. With V trimmed by 5 bases and J by 6 bases, 4 bases remained unmatched. The germline V gene encodes CDR1 GTSNPN and CDR2 SVGIG (reference sequence).

V usage is TRBV12-3 or TRBV12-4 and J usage is TRBJ2-7; D unclear. The CDR3 runs to 13 residues. V gave up 2 bases and J gave up 2 bases, with 7 bases separating them. CDR3: CASSLTDTYEQYV. The DNA of the CDR3 is TGTGCCAGCAGTTTAACAGACACCTACGAGCAGTACGTC.

The chain has TRBV2 and TRBJ2-5; no reliable D call. This CDR3 comprises 15 residues. Germline CDR1 reads SNHLY; CDR2 reads FYNNEI. Trimming removed 0 bases from V and 0 bases from J, with 8 bases in between. CDR3 in DNA: TGTGCCAGCAGTGAAGCGCTTCGGTACCAAGAGACCCAGTACTTC. It codes for CASSEALRYQETQYF.

The chain joins TRBV10-3 to TRBJ1-4; 7 nucleotides line up with TRBD1. The V gene's germline CDR1 is ENHRY and CDR2 SYGVKD. The CDR3 runs 13 residues. The V and J ends lost 10 bases and 5 bases, in that order; junction bases with no gene match: 7. The CDR3 is CATWDRTNEKLFF. CDR3 sequence (DNA): TGTGCCACCTGGGACAGAACAAATGAAAAACTGTTTTTT.

The chain is built from TRBV3-1 (or the pseudogene TRBV3-2) and TRBJ2-1, with TRBD2 matching 10 bases. Losses at the gene ends were 4 bases for V and 2 bases for J; bases not matched to a gene: 5. The CDR3 has 16 residues. Germline CDR1 reads LGHDT; CDR2 reads YNNKEL (reference sequence). The CDR3 loop is CASSPWTSGPYNEQFF. The CDR3 DNA reads as TGTGCCAGCAGCCCTTGGACTAGCGGACCCTACAATGAGCAGTTCTTC.

The rearrangement uses TRBV10-3 and TRBJ2-3; a possible D gene is TRBD1 (6 bases). CDR1 and CDR2 (germline): ENHRY, SYGVKD. The V and J ends lost 0 bases and 4 bases respectively, with 8 bases between them. The CDR3 loop spans 14 amino acids. Here the CDR3 DNA reads TGTGCCATCAGTGAGTCCAGGGGCTCAGATACGCAGTATTTT. Amino acids: CAISESRGSDTQYF.

This clone showed up just once. The chain has TRBV5-4 and TRBJ2-5; possible D gene TRBD1, 5 bases. The CDR3 runs 14 residues. Germline-derived CDR1 and CDR2 are SGHNT and YYREEE (reference sequence). The V end lost 4 bases, the J end lost 5 bases, and 15 bases lay between the germline ends. The CDR3 is CASSQEGVGETQYF. CDR3 coding DNA: TGTGCCAGCAGCCAAGAAGGGGTAGGGGAGACCCAGTACTTC.